A selection of T cell receptor beta chains follows, all from one sample in a study of regulatory T cells in long-lasting Graves disease. TCRdb re-called the multiplex PCR reads through MiXCR, storing one row per CDR3 protein. The sample has hundreds of thousands of distinct CDR3 sequences; roughly 15% are singletons. This same sample was also taken into another study, of T cells in Graves' hyperthyroidism and ophthalmopathy.

Sequenced here: peripheral blood mononuclear cells (PBMCs), sampled at new diagnosis, from a patient treated with antithyroid drugs. These receptors came from a woman between 25 and 40 years old with Graves disease. CDR3s include the opening cysteine and the closing phenylalanine or tryptophan. Fields, in order: V gene, clone size, J gene, D gene, CDR3 protein, CDR3 DNA. A D gene is named only where the DNA matches it firmly. Clone size is not always given. Where it is, it says once, few, many or a class for expanded clones.

v_gene: TRBV29-1; abundance: few; j_gene: TRBJ2-2; d_gene: -; CDR3aa: CSVETRNTGELFF; CDR3nt: TGCAGCGTTGAAACACGGAACACCGGGGAGCTGTTTTTT
v_gene: TRBV11-2; abundance: few; j_gene: TRBJ2-1; d_gene: TRBD2; CDR3aa: CASSLLEGLANEQFF; CDR3nt: TGTGCCAGCAGCCTTCTTGAGGGACTAGCGAATGAGCAGTTCTTC
v_gene: TRBV12-3/TRBV12-4; abundance: -; j_gene: TRBJ2-1; d_gene: TRBD2; CDR3aa: CASSLTSGSLHEQFF; CDR3nt: TGTGCCAGCAGTCTTACTAGCGGGAGTTTACATGAGCAGTTCTTC
v_gene: TRBV28; abundance: -; j_gene: TRBJ1-2; d_gene: -; CDR3aa: CASRPQPSYGYTF; CDR3nt: TGTGCCAGCAGACCACAACCCTCCTATGGCTACACCTTC
v_gene: TRBV11-2; abundance: many; j_gene: TRBJ2-1; d_gene: TRBD2; CDR3aa: CASSGGTSAIYNEQFF; CDR3nt: TGTGCCAGCAGCGGAGGGACTAGCGCTATCTACAATGAGCAGTTCTTC
v_gene: TRBV18; abundance: many; j_gene: TRBJ1-4; d_gene: -; CDR3aa: CASSPRTASPLANEKLFF; CDR3nt: TGTGCCAGCTCACCAAGGACAGCCTCTCCCCTCGCTAATGAAAAACTGTTTTTT
v_gene: TRBV12-3/TRBV12-4; abundance: -; j_gene: TRBJ1-2; d_gene: -; CDR3aa: CASSFISDSLYGYTF; CDR3nt: TGTGCCAGCAGTTTTATATCGGACAGTCTCTATGGCTACACCTTC
v_gene: TRBV14; abundance: few; j_gene: TRBJ2-3; d_gene: TRBD2; CDR3aa: CASSGRATDTQYF; CDR3nt: TGTGCCAGCAGCGGGAGGGCGACAGATACGCAGTATTTT
v_gene: TRBV6-5; abundance: many; j_gene: TRBJ2-1; d_gene: TRBD1; CDR3aa: CASSYGLWDSSNYNEQFF; CDR3nt: TGTGCCAGCAGTTACGGGCTCTGGGACAGTTCGAACTACAATGAGCAGTTCTTC
v_gene: TRBV18; abundance: many; j_gene: TRBJ2-7; d_gene: TRBD1; CDR3aa: CASSPPDRERYEQYF; CDR3nt: TGTGCCAGCTCACCACCGGACAGGGAAAGATACGAGCAGTACTTC
v_gene: TRBV27; abundance: -; j_gene: TRBJ2-1; d_gene: -; CDR3aa: CASRESYNEQFF; CDR3nt: TGTGCCAGCAGGGAGTCCTACAATGAGCAGTTCTTC
v_gene: TRBV7-9; abundance: -; j_gene: TRBJ2-1; d_gene: TRBD1; CDR3aa: CASSMRTGGYEQFF; CDR3nt: TGTGCCAGCAGCATGAGGACAGGGGGCTATGAGCAGTTCTTC
v_gene: TRBV29-1; abundance: -; j_gene: TRBJ2-1; d_gene: -; CDR3aa: CSVAGEGRLSDEQFF; CDR3nt: TGCAGCGTTGCGGGCGAGGGGCGCCTTTCGGATGAGCAGTTCTTC
v_gene: TRBV7-7; abundance: many; j_gene: TRBJ2-5; d_gene: -; CDR3aa: CASSLGGLSQETQYF; CDR3nt: TGTGCTAGCAGCTTAGGGGGACTGAGCCAAGAGACCCAGTACTTC
v_gene: TRBV3-1; abundance: few; j_gene: TRBJ1-5; d_gene: -; CDR3aa: CASSQGLGEGNQPQHF; CDR3nt: TGTGCCAGCAGCCAAGGACTAGGGGAGGGCAATCAGCCCCAGCATTTT
v_gene: TRBV9; abundance: many; j_gene: TRBJ2-7; d_gene: TRBD2; CDR3aa: CASSQDASGGTYEQYF; CDR3nt: TGTGCCAGCAGCCAGGATGCTAGCGGAGGAACCTACGAGCAGTACTTC
v_gene: TRBV30; abundance: many; j_gene: TRBJ1-1; d_gene: TRBD1; CDR3aa: CAWTETGGLVTEAFF; CDR3nt: TGTGCCTGGACGGAGACAGGGGGTTTGGTCACTGAAGCTTTCTTT
v_gene: TRBV6-1; abundance: -; j_gene: TRBJ2-2; d_gene: -; CDR3aa: CASSEARTGELFF; CDR3nt: TGTGCCAGCAGTGAAGCGCGGACCGGGGAGCTGTTTTTT
v_gene: TRBV29-1; abundance: -; j_gene: TRBJ2-5; d_gene: TRBD1; CDR3aa: CSGRWDSQETQYF; CDR3nt: TGCAGCGGACGGTGGGACAGTCAAGAGACCCAGTACTTC
v_gene: TRBV29-1; abundance: many; j_gene: TRBJ1-1; d_gene: -; CDR3aa: CSVLQVTEAFF; CDR3nt: TGCAGCGTGTTACAGGTCACTGAAGCTTTCTTT
v_gene: TRBV30; abundance: many; j_gene: TRBJ2-2; d_gene: -; CDR3aa: CAWSADPGELFF; CDR3nt: TGTGCCTGGAGTGCAGATCCCGGGGAGCTGTTTTTT
v_gene: TRBV14; abundance: few; j_gene: TRBJ1-1; d_gene: -; CDR3aa: CASSQGPAGRNTEAFF; CDR3nt: TGTGCCAGCAGCCAAGGACCGGCAGGGAGGAACACTGAAGCTTTCTTT
v_gene: TRBV18; abundance: many; j_gene: TRBJ1-2; d_gene: -; CDR3aa: CASSPRDDPYGYTF; CDR3nt: TGTGCCAGCTCACCCCGGGACGATCCCTATGGCTACACCTTC
v_gene: TRBV7-9; abundance: few; j_gene: TRBJ1-3; d_gene: TRBD1; CDR3aa: CASSRQGSGGNTIYF; CDR3nt: TGTGCCAGCAGCCGACAGGGTTCAGGCGGAAACACCATATATTTT
v_gene: TRBV10-1; abundance: many; j_gene: TRBJ2-7; d_gene: TRBD2; CDR3aa: CASSESGGNSYEQYF; CDR3nt: TGCGCCAGCAGTGAGTCGGGAGGGAACAGCTACGAGCAGTACTTC
v_gene: TRBV29-1; abundance: -; j_gene: TRBJ1-2; d_gene: TRBD1; CDR3aa: CSVLTTGGDYGYTF; CDR3nt: TGCAGCGTCCTGACGACAGGGGGGGACTATGGCTACACCTTC
v_gene: TRBV5-1; abundance: many; j_gene: TRBJ1-2; d_gene: -; CDR3aa: CASSSGGVDYGYTF; CDR3nt: TGCGCCAGCAGCAGTGGCGGGGTCGACTATGGCTACACCTTC
v_gene: TRBV19; abundance: many; j_gene: TRBJ2-7; d_gene: TRBD1; CDR3aa: CASSRPRDSRSEQYF; CDR3nt: TGTGCCAGTAGTAGACCCCGGGACAGTCGCTCCGAGCAGTACTTC
v_gene: TRBV28; abundance: -; j_gene: TRBJ2-2; d_gene: TRBD2; CDR3aa: CATIHNGRGDTGELFF; CDR3nt: TGTGCCACGATACATAATGGGAGGGGTGACACCGGGGAGCTGTTTTTT